The subject of this entry is one T cell receptor (beta chain). Its antigen is not known. This record comes from a study of vaccination effects on CD4 cells after COVID-19. Study background: Samples were taken post-vaccine, and their median timing was 72 days after the second dose.

The germline V and J ends were trimmed by 3 bases and 4 bases, with 11 bases remaining between them. The V gene's germline CDR1 is SGHNT and CDR2 YYREEE (reference sequence). CDR3 length: 15 amino acids. Sequenced by immunoSEQ multiplex PCR; TCRdb stores in-frame clones only, minus some. The table lists under 70,000 clones, around 70% of them singletons. It was after approximately 10 days of culture that CD4+ T cells were isolated. Everyone in the study got two shots of either the BNT162b2 or mRNA-1273 vaccine. Whole-study results and caveats: The vaccine-induced clones of healthy vaccinees included only 1 of 255 that cross-reacted with common cold coronaviruses. Infection-derived and vaccine-derived clones contracted markedly late after vaccination.

Sample: CD4+ T cells from PBMCs cultured without peptide, taken after COVID-19 vaccination. The chain links TRBV5-4 to TRBJ2-6; weak D call: TRBD1 (5 bases). This sequence was found in a human donor who received a COVID-19 vaccine. Written as DNA, the CDR3 is TGTGCCAGCAGCTCTCAGGGTTCGGGGGCCAACGTCCTGACTTTC. As protein: CASSSQGSGANVLTF.